The clone carrying this TCR beta chain was detected only once. Its antigen is as yet unknown. The data stem from a study of shared clonotypes between healthy human individuals. In the authors' methods: Junction-only sequences without quality scores came from ImmunoSEQ, so filtering differed. The data were produced by immunoSEQ multiplex PCR, yet TCRdb's version contains in-frame clones alone and is incomplete. That table is the source of V, J and clone size, and D and trimming were worked out from the DNA. Among a few hundred thousand clones listed, about nine tenths were seen once. The study's findings and limits: Non-shared clonotypes showed lower generation probabilities than clonotypes common to all four donors. Clonotype sharing among donors, it was expected, would be affected by sequencing depth.

V dropped 10 bases and J dropped 5 bases, with 21 bases sitting between them. The CDR3 contains 15 residues. Germline CDR1 SGHVS, CDR2 FQNEAQ. This chain joins TRBV7-8 and TRBJ1-5; perhaps TRBD1 as D (5 bases). Sequenced: memory CD8+ T cells sorted from blood. Sample subset: CD45RO+ cells pooled with CCR7-negative TemRA cells. The receptor comes from a man aged 18 to 35 in good health. The DNA of the CDR3 is TGTGCCACCACGTTACTTCGGGGGAGGGATCAGCCCCAGCATTTT. Translating gives CATTLLRGRDQPQHF.